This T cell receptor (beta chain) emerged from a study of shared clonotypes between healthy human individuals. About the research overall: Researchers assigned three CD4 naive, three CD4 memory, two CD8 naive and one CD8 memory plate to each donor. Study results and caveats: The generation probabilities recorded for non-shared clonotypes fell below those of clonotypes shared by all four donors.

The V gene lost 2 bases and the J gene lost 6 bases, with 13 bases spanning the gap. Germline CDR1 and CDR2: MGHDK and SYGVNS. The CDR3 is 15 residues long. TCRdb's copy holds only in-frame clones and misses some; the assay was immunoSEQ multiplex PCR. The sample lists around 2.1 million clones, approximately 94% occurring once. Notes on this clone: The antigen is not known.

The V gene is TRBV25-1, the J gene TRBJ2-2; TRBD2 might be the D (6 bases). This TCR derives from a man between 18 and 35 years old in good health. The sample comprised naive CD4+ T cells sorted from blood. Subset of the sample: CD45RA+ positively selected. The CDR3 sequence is CASSEGGISSGELFF. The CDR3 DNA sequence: TGTGCCAGCAGTGAAGGGGGGATTAGCTCCGGGGAGCTGTTTTTT. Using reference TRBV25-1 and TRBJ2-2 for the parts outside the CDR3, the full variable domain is EADIYQTPRYLVIGTGKKITLECSQTMGHDKMYWYQQDPGMELHLIHYSYGVNSTEKGDLSSESTVSRIRTEHFPLTLESARPSHTSQYLCASSEGGISSGELFFGEGSRLTVL.